This record covers a single T cell receptor (beta chain). Within the sample, other DNA sequences also encode this same CDR3. V shed 3 bases and J 6 bases; nucleotides not matched to a gene: 2. Germline values: CDR1 SGHRS, CDR2 YFSETQ. CDR3 length equals 12 residues. Assay: immunoSEQ multiplex PCR; the TCRdb copy retains only in-frame clones and omits some. The data contain 200,000 to 250,000 clones, about 80% of them singletons. The sample originates from a study of blood T cell repertoires in COVID-19. The wider study: T cells, B-cell-depleted T cells, or PBMCs supplied cDNA or gDNA.

Sequencing input: peripheral blood. The source of this sequence is an elderly man with acute or convalescent COVID-19. V usage is TRBV5-1 and J usage is TRBJ2-7, with 8 nucleotides matching TRBD1. CDR3 residues: CASSSQGGEQYF. In DNA form, the CDR3 reads TGCGCCAGCAGCTCACAGGGGGGCGAGCAGTACTTC.